This T cell receptor beta chain was found in a study of graft-versus-host responses after intestinal transplantation. The CDR3 is 16 amino acids. CDR1 and CDR2 from the germline V gene are SGHAT and FQNNGV. Trimming took off 2 bases at V and 4 bases at J, with 15 bases between the two ends. Using immunoSEQ multiplex PCR, the repertoire was profiled, and TCRdb retains in-frame clones only, with some absent. In the table there are some 95,000 clones, roughly 90% of which are singletons. On this clone: Antigen unknown.

The input for sequencing was unstimulated CD8+ T cells sorted from spleen or lymph node cells, taken before intestinal transplant. The V gene is TRBV11-2, the J gene TRBJ2-1, with D maybe TRBD1 (5 bases). This clonotype was obtained from a human donor who received an intestinal transplant. Here the CDR3 reads CASSLSGRASYNEQFF. The CDR3 DNA reads TGTGCCAGCAGCTTATCGGGCAGGGCATCATACAATGAGCAGTTCTTC.